These T cell receptor beta chains were read from a single sample in a study of cytomegalovirus exposure and HLA in healthy donors. Generated by immunoSEQ multiplex PCR, the TCRdb table keeps only in-frame clones and is missing some. The table lists some 190,000 clones, roughly 80% of them singletons. The specimen was PBMCs. The receptor source for this set is a woman aged 50 to 60 in good health and CMV-seronegative. Each CDR3 is given with its conserved first and last residue. A D gene is named only where the DNA matches it firmly. Part of the rows lack a size; the others show once, few, many or a class for expanded clones.

>.|TRBV19|.|TRBJ2-5
TGTGCCAGTAGTATCAGAGGAGTTCAAGAGACCCAGTACTTC
CASSIRGVQETQYF
>TRBD1|TRBV11-3|.|TRBJ1-1
TGTGCCAGGCGACAGGGAAAGAACACTGAAGCTTTCTTT
CARRQGKNTEAFF
>TRBD2|TRBV18|.|TRBJ2-3
TGTGCCAGCTCGAACCTACCGGGACTAGCGGGAGAGGATACGCAGTATTTT
CASSNLPGLAGEDTQYF
>.|TRBV7-2|.|TRBJ2-1
TGTGCCAGCACCACGGGATTATCGAGTGAGCAGTTCTTC
CASTTGLSSEQFF
>TRBD1|TRBV28|.|TRBJ2-3
TGTGCCAGCAGTCCCGAGCTAGGCGGGACAGGACTGGCAGATACGCAGTATTTT
CASSPELGGTGLADTQYF
>.|TRBV2|.|TRBJ1-1
TGTGCCAGCATGGGGGCCGACACTGAAGCTTTCTTT
CASMGADTEAFF
>.|TRBV7-8|.|TRBJ1-2
TGTGCCAGCAGCACCGCCGAGACAGGCCGCTATGGCTACACCTTC
CASSTAETGRYGYTF
>.|TRBV6-5|.|TRBJ2-7
TGTGCCAGCAGCCTTGGACAAAAAAGGGGATACGAGCAGTACTTC
CASSLGQKRGYEQYF
>TRBD1|TRBV5-1|few|TRBJ2-7
TGCGCCAGCAGCTTTAGACAGGGGTTAAACGAGCAGTACTTC
CASSFRQGLNEQYF
>.|TRBV6-1|.|TRBJ1-4
TGTGCCAGCAGTGGGATACCAGGGGCTAATGAAAAACTGTTTTTT
CASSGIPGANEKLFF
>.|TRBV7-9|.|TRBJ1-2
TGTGCCAGCAGCGCCCTCGGGGGGTTGGATGGCTACACCTTC
CASSALGGLDGYTF
>TRBD2|TRBV19|.|TRBJ2-7
TGTGCCAGTAGTAAAACTAGCGGGGGATACGAGCAGTACTTC
CASSKTSGGYEQYF
>.|TRBV18|.|TRBJ2-4
TGTGCCAGCTCACCAGGCAGGGGACAAAACATTCAGTACTTC
CASSPGRGQNIQYF
>.|TRBV6-5|.|TRBJ1-2
TGTGCCAGCAGTTACCCTACAGAACTGCGTTACTATGGCTACACCTTC
CASSYPTELRYYGYTF
>TRBD1|TRBV7-2|.|TRBJ1-6
TGTGCCAGCAGCTTCACAGGGACAGGTTCTCTGAATTCACCCCTCCACTTT
CASSFTGTGSLNSPLHF
>.|TRBV5-1|.|TRBJ1-4
TGCGCCAGCAGCTTCGGGGGTGAGGAAAAACTGTTTTTT
CASSFGGEEKLFF
>.|TRBV18|.|TRBJ1-5
TGTGCCAGCGCCCTTGACAGCTCTAGCAATCAGCCCCAGCATTTT
CASALDSSSNQPQHF
>.|TRBV11-2|.|TRBJ2-7
TGTGCCAGCAGCTTAGTGGCGGACTTAGTCTTTTACGAGCAGTACTTC
CASSLVADLVFYEQYF
>.|TRBV28|once|TRBJ2-7
TGTGCCAGCAGTTTAAAAAACAGGGACGAGCAGTACTTC
CASSLKNRDEQYF
>.|TRBV7-2|.|TRBJ1-2
TGTGCCAGCAGCTTAAAGGAGGTACACTATGGCTACACCTTC
CASSLKEVHYGYTF
>.|TRBV6-5|.|TRBJ1-2
TGTGCCAGCAGTCCTCTACAATCGGGCTATGGCTACACCTTC
CASSPLQSGYGYTF
>.|TRBV7-9|.|TRBJ2-2
TGTGCCAGCAGCCCGGGGACAATCACCGGGGAGCTGTTTTTT
CASSPGTITGELFF
>TRBD2|TRBV5-6|.|TRBJ2-3
TGTGCCAGCAACCCCAGGGCTAGCGGGGCTTCAGATACGCAGTATTTT
CASNPRASGASDTQYF
>TRBD1|TRBV11-1|.|TRBJ1-4
TGTGCCAGCAGCTCAGATCTTGGACAGGGGGCATCGGATGAAAAACTGTTTTTT
CASSSDLGQGASDEKLFF
>.|TRBV7-3|.|TRBJ2-1
TGTGCCAGCAGCTCTTACGGGGGCAATGAGCAGTTCTTC
CASSSYGGNEQFF
>TRBD1|TRBV29-1|.|TRBJ1-2
TGCAGCGTTGTTGGAGCGGACAGGGGCCTTTCTAACTATGGCTACACCTTC
CSVVGADRGLSNYGYTF
>.|TRBV9|once|TRBJ2-7
TGTGCCAGCAGCGTTCACGGGGTGACCTACGAGCAGTACTTC
CASSVHGVTYEQYF
>.|TRBV6-5|few|TRBJ1-2
TGTGCCGCGGGGCAGACAAACTATGGCTACACCTTC
CAAGQTNYGYTF
>.|TRBV6-1|once|TRBJ1-5
TGTGCCAGCGGTCAGGAGGGGGGGGGCAATCAGCCCCAGCATTTT
CASGQEGGGNQPQHF
>.|TRBV19|.|TRBJ2-6
TGTGCCAGTAGTATCGCAGGCTCTGGGGCCAACGTCCTGACTTTC
CASSIAGSGANVLTF
>.|TRBV7-8|.|TRBJ1-4
TGTGCCAGCAGCTTAGGTCCATTTGGGGGGCTGTTTTTT
CASSLGPFGGLFF
>.|TRBV7-3|once|TRBJ1-6
TGTTCCAGCAGCCTGGGACCGACTAGGAATTCACCCCTCCACTTT
CSSSLGPTRNSPLHF
>TRBD1|TRBV18|.|TRBJ1-6
TGTGCCAGCTCACCAGGACAGGGAGGGAATTCACCCCTCCACTTT
CASSPGQGGNSPLHF
>TRBD2|TRBV5-6|.|TRBJ2-7
TGTGCCAGCAGCCAAACTAGCGGGGGGACCTACGAGCAGTACTTC
CASSQTSGGTYEQYF
>.|TRBV9|.|TRBJ2-3
TGTGCCAGCAGCGTAGATCTAGGCACAGATACGCAGTATTTT
CASSVDLGTDTQYF
>TRBD2|TRBV30|once|TRBJ2-1
TGTGCCTGGAGTGTACCCCAGCTAGCGGGAGGGCCTCGCAGCTCCTACAATGAGCAGTTCTTC
CAWSVPQLAGGPRSSYNEQFF
>.|TRBV4-1|.|TRBJ1-2
TGCGCCAGCAGCCAAGCCGGGACATTAGCTAACTATGGCTACACCTTC
CASSQAGTLANYGYTF
>.|TRBV7-2|.|TRBJ1-1
TGTGCCAGCATCCTTCGGCTGGGAGGGGGGAACGCTGAAGCTTTCTTT
CASILRLGGGNAEAFF
>.|TRBV7-3|.|TRBJ2-1
TGTGCCAGCAGCTTAAACCCCCTCCCGGATGAGCAGTTCTTC
CASSLNPLPDEQFF
>.|TRBV4-1|.|TRBJ1-4
TGCGCCAGCAGCCAAGATGGGATAAGACAGAATGAAAAACTGTTTTTT
CASSQDGIRQNEKLFF
>.|TRBV25-1|.|TRBJ1-1
TGTGCCAGCAGTCGGGGGACTCATGAAGCTTTCTTT
CASSRGTHEAFF
>TRBD1|TRBV7-9|.|TRBJ2-4
TGTGCCAGCAGCCCCAAGACAGGGGGCATCGCCAAAAACATTCAGTACTTC
CASSPKTGGIAKNIQYF
>TRBD1|TRBV27|.|TRBJ1-2
TGTGCCAGCAGTTTAAACGGCCGACAGGGAAGGGCTGATGGCTACACCTTC
CASSLNGRQGRADGYTF
>.|TRBV2|.|TRBJ2-1
TGTGCCAGCAGTCTCAGCGGCACTGAGCAGTTCTTC
CASSLSGTEQFF
>.|TRBV7-8|.|TRBJ1-6
TGTGCCAGCAGCTTATTGGAGGCGTATTCACCCCTCCACTTT
CASSLLEAYSPLHF
>.|TRBV23-1|.|TRBJ2-5
TGCGCCAGCAGTCAATTTCGAGGGTTTCAAGAGACCCAGTACTTC
CASSQFRGFQETQYF
>.|TRBV6-6|.|TRBJ2-5
TGTGCCAGCAGTTACAGTGCACTTGCGGAGACCCAGTACTTC
CASSYSALAETQYF
>TRBD2|TRBV19|.|TRBJ2-2
TGTGCCAGTAGGACTAGCGCGGCCCCGGGGGAGCTGTTTTTT
CASRTSAAPGELFF
>.|TRBV29-1|.|TRBJ2-7
TGCAGCGTATCCCAGGGGAGCTACGAGCAGTACTTC
CSVSQGSYEQYF
>.|TRBV4-2|once|TRBJ2-2
TGTGCCAGCAGCCCACCGGGAGTTGGTACCGGGGAGCTGTTTTTT
CASSPPGVGTGELFF
>TRBD1|TRBV28|once|TRBJ1-6
TGTGCCAGCAGTATCGAGGGACAGATACGATCCTATAATTCACCCCTCCACTTT
CASSIEGQIRSYNSPLHF
>TRBD1|TRBV27|.|TRBJ2-7
TGTGCCAGCAGTGGACCCGGGACAGGGCGTTCCTACGAGCAGTACTTC
CASSGPGTGRSYEQYF